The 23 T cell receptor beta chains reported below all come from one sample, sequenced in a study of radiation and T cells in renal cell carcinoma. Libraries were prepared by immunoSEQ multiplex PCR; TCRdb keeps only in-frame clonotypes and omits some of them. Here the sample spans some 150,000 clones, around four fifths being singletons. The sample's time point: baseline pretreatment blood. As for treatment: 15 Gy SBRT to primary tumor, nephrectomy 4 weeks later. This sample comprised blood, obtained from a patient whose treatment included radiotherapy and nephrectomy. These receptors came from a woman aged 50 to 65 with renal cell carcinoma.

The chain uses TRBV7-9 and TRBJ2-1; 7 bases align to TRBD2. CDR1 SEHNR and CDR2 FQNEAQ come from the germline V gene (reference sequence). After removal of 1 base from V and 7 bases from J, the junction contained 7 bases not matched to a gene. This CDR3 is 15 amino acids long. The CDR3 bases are TGTGCCAGCAGCTTAGAGGCGGGGGACTGGAATGAGCAGTTCTTC. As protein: CASSLEAGDWNEQFF. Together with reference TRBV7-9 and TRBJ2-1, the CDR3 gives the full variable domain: DTGVSQNPRHKITKRGQNVTFRCDPISEHNRLYWYRQTLGQGPEFLTYFQNEAQLEKSRLLSDRFSAERPKGSFSTLEIQRTEQGDSAMYLCASSLEAGDWNEQFFGPGTRLTVL.

Written as DNA, the CDR3 is TGTGCCAGCACCCTCGGGACTAGGATGGGAGAGACCCAGTACTTC. Residues: CASTLGTRMGETQYF. The J gene is TRBJ2-5, the V gene TRBV5-6, with 8 bases lining up with TRBD2. The CDR3 length is 15 residues. V lost 6 bases, J lost 4 bases, and 11 bases stayed unmatched. The germline V gene encodes CDR1 SGHDT and CDR2 YYEEEE.

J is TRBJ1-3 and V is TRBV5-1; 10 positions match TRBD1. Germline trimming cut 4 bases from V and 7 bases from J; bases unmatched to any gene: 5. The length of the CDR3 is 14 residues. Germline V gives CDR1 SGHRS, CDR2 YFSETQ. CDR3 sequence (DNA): TGCGCCAGCAGCCCCCGGGACAGGGGCAACACCATATATTTT. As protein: CASSPRDRGNTIYF.

CDR3 coding DNA: TGCGCCAGCAGCCAAGTGGGGATACAACCGGGACAGGGGGGTGATAATGAGCAGTTCTTC. Amino acid sequence: CASSQVGIQPGQGGDNEQFF. This chain uses TRBV4-3 with TRBJ2-1, with 11 nucleotides matching TRBD1. Germline V gene data show CDR1 as LGHNA and CDR2 as YSLEER. With 1 base clipped from V and 7 bases from J, the junction kept 18 bases outside the gene matches. This CDR3 comprises 20 residues.

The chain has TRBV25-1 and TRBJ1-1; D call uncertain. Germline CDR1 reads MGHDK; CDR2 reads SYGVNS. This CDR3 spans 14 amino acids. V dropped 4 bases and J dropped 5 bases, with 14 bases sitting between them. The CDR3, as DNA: TGTGCCAGCAGTGCAACTCCCGGCTTAACTGAAGCTTTCTTT. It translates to CASSATPGLTEAFF.

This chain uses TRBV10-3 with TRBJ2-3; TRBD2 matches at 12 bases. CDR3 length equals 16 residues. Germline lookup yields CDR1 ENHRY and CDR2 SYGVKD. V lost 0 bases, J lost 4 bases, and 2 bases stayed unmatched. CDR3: CAISESLAGGADTQYF. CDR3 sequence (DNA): TGTGCCATCAGTGAGTCGCTAGCGGGGGGGGCAGATACGCAGTATTTT.

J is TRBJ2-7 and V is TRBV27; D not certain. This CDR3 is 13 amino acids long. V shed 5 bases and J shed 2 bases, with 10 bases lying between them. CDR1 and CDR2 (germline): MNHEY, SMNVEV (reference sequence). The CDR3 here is CASSLRVPYEQYF. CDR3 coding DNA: TGTGCCAGCAGTCTACGGGTTCCCTACGAGCAGTACTTC.

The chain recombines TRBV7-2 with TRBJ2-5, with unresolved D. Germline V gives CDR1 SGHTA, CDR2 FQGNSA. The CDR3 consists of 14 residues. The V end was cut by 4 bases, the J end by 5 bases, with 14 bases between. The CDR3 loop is CASSSPPVRETQYF. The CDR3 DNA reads TGTGCCAGCAGCTCCCCTCCCGTCCGTGAGACCCAGTACTTC.

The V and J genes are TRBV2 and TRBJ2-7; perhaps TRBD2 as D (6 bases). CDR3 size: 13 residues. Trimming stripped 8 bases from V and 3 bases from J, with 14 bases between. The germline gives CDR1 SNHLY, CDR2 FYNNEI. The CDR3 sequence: CASRGWVVYEQYF. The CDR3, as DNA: TGTGCCAGCCGGGGGTGGGTCGTCTACGAGCAGTACTTC.

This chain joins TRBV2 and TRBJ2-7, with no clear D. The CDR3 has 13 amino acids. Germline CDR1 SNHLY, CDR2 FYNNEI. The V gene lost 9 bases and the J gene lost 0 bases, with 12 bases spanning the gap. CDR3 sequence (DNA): TGTGCCAGTGAACGCGGAAGCTCCTACGAGCAGTACTTC. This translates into CASERGSSYEQYF.

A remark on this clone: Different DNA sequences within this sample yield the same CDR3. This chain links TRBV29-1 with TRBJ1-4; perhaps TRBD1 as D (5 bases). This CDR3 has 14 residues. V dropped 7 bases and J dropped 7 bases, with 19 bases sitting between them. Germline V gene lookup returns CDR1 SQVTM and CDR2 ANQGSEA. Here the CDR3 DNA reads TGCAGCGCTCCGTTGGGGGGTGAGAGTGAAAAACTGTTTTTT. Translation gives CSAPLGGESEKLFF.

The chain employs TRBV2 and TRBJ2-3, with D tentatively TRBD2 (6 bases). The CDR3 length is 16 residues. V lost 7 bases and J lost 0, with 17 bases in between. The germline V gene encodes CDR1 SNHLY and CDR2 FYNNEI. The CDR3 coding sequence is TGTGCCAGCACCGGAAACCGGGGGACTAGCACAGATACGCAGTATTTT. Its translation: CASTGNRGTSTDTQYF. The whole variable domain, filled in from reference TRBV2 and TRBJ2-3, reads EPEVTQTPSHQVTQMGQEVILRCVPISNHLYFYWYRQILGQKVEFLVSFYNNEISEKSEIFDDQFSVERPDGSNFTLKIRSTKLEDSAMYFCASTGNRGTSTDTQYFGPGTRLTVL.

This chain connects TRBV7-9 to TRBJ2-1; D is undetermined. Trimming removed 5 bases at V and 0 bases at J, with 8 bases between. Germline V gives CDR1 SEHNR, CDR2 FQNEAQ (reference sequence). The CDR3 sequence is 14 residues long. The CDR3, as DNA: TGTGCCAGCAGCGAAAGCAGCTCCTACAATGAGCAGTTCTTC. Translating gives CASSESSSYNEQFF.

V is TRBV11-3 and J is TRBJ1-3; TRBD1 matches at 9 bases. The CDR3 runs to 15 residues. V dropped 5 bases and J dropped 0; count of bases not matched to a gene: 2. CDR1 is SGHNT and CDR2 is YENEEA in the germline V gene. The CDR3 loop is CASSRDRASGNTIYF. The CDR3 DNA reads TGTGCCAGCAGCCGGGACAGGGCCTCTGGAAACACCATATATTTT.

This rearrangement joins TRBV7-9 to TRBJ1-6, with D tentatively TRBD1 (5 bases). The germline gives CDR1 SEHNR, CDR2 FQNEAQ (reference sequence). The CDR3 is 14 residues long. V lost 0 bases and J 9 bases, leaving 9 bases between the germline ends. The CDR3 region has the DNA TGTGCCAGCAGCTTAGCTTCTGGGGGTTCACCCCTCCACTTT. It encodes CASSLASGGSPLHF.

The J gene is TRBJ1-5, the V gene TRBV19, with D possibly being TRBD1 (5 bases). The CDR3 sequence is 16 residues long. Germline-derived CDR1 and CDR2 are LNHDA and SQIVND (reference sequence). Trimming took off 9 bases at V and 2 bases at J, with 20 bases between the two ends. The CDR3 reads CASRDGGGGGNQPQHF. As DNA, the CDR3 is TGTGCCAGCAGGGACGGCGGAGGAGGTGGCAATCAGCCCCAGCATTTT.

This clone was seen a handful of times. For the CDR3, the DNA is TGTGCCAGCAGCTTAGTTTTCGGTGGCTACACCTTC. Its translation: CASSLVFGGYTF. The chain recombines TRBV11-2 with TRBJ1-2; D ambiguous. Trimming removed 1 base at V and 7 bases at J, with 7 bases between. The CDR3 has 12 amino acids. The germline gives CDR1 SGHAT, CDR2 FQNNGV.

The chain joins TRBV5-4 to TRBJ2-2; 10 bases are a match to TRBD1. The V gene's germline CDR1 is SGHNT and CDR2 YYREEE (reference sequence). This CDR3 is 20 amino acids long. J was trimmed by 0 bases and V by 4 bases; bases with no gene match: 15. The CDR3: CASSPPGQGNSQANTGELFF. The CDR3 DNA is TGTGCCAGCAGCCCCCCGGGACAGGGGAACAGCCAAGCGAACACCGGGGAGCTGTTTTTT. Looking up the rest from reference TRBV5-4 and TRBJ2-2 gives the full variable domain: ETGVTQSPTHLIKTRGQQVTLRCSSQSGHNTVSWYQQALGQGPQFIFQYYREEENGRGNFPPRFSGLQFPNYSSELNVNALELDDSALYLCASSPPGQGNSQANTGELFFGEGSRLTVL.

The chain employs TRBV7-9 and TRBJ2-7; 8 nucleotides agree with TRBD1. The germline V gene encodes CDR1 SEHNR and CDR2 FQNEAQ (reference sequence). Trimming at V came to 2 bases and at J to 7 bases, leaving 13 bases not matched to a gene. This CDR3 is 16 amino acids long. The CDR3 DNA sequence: TGTGCCAGCAGCTTAATTTCAGGGGGCGGACTTAGAGAGCAGTACTTC. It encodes CASSLISGGGLREQYF.

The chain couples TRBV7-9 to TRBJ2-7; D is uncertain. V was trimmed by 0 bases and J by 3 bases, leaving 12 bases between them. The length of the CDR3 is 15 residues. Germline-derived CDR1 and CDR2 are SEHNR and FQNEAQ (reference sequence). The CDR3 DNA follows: TGTGCCAGCAGCTTAGCGGCACACGGAGACTACGAGCAGTACTTC. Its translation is CASSLAAHGDYEQYF.

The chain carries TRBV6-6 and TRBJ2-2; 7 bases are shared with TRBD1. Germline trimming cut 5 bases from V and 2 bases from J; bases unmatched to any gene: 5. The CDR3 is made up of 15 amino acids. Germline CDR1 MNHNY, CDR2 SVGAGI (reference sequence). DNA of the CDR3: TGTGCCAGCAGTCCCGGGACAGTAAACACCGGGGAGCTGTTTTTT. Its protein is CASSPGTVNTGELFF.

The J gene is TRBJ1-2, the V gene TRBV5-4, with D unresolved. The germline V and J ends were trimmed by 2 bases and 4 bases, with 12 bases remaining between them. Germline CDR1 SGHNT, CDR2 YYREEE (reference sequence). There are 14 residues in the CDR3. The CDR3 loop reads CASSLATQLYGYTF. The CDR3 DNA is TGTGCCAGCAGCTTAGCAACACAACTCTATGGCTACACCTTC.

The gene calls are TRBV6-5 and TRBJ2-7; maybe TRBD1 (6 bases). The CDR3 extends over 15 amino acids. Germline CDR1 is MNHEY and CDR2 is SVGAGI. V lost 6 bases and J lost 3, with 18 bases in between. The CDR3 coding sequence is TGTGCCAGCAGGACTCCAGACAGGATTGACTACGAGCAGTACTTC. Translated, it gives CASRTPDRIDYEQYF.